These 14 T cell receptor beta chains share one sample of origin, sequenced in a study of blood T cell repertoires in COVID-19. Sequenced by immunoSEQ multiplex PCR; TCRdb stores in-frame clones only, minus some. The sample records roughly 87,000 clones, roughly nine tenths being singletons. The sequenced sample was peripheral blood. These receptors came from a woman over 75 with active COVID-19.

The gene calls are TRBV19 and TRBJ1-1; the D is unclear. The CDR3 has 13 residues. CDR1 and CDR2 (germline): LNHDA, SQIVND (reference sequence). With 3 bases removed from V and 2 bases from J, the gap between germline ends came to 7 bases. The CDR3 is CASSIVANTEAFF. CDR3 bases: TGTGCCAGTAGTATCGTGGCCAACACTGAAGCTTTCTTT.

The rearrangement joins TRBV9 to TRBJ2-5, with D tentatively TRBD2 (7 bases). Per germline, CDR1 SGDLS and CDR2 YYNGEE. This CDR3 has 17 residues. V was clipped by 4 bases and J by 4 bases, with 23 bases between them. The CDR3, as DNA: TGTGCCAGCAGCCCTAGGGGGGGTACAAGACTAGCAGAGACCCAGTACTTC. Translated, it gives CASSPRGGTRLAETQYF.

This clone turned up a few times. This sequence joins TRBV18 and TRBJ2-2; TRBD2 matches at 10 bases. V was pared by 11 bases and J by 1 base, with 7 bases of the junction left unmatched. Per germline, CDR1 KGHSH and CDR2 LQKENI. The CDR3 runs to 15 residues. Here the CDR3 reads CAFRTSGMNTGELFF. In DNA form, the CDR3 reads TGTGCCTTTCGGACTAGCGGAATGAACACCGGGGAGCTGTTTTTT.

CDR3 amino acids: CAIASGSSYNEQFF. DNA for the CDR3: TGTGCCATCGCTTCCGGGAGCTCCTACAATGAGCAGTTCTTC. The genes are TRBV10-3 and TRBJ2-1; possibly TRBD2 for D (6 bases). The CDR3 is 14 residues long. Germline loops: CDR1 ENHRY, CDR2 SYGVKD. V was trimmed by 8 bases and J by 0 bases, leaving 11 bases between them.

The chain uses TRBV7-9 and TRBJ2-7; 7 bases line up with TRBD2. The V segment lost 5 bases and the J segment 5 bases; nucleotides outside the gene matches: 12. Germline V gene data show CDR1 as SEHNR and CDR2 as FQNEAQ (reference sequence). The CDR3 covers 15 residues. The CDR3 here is CASSVGGSLIHEQYF. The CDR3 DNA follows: TGTGCCAGCAGCGTGGGCGGGAGCCTCATCCACGAGCAGTACTTC.

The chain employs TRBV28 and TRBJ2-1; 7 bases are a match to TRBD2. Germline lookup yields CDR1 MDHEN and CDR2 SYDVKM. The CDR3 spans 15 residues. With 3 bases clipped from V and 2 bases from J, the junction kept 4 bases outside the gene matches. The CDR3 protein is CASSFLSGAYNEQFF. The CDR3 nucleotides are TGTGCCAGCAGTTTCTTGAGCGGGGCCTACAATGAGCAGTTCTTC.

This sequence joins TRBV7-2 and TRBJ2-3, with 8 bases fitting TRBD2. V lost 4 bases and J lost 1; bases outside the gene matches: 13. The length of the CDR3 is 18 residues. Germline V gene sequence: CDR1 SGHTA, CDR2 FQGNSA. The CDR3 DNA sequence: TGTGCCAGCAGCTCCACCGGGGGGGGAGGATGGGGCACAGATACGCAGTATTTT. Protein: CASSSTGGGGWGTDTQYF.

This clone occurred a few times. CDR3 residues: CASSSDSSTDTQYF. CDR3 sequence (DNA): TGCGCCAGCAGCTCCGACTCTAGCACAGATACGCAGTATTTT. The chain recombines TRBV5-1 with TRBJ2-3, with D unclear. Germline V lookup: CDR1 SGHRS, CDR2 YFSETQ. Trimming took 3 bases from V and 0 from J, leaving 8 bases between them. This CDR3 comprises 14 residues.

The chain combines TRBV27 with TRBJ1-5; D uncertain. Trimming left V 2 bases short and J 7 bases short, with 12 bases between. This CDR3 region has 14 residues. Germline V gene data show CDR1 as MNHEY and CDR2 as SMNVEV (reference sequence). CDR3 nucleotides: TGTGCCAGCAGTTTAACACCCGGCGGGCAGCCCCAGCATTTT. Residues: CASSLTPGGQPQHF.

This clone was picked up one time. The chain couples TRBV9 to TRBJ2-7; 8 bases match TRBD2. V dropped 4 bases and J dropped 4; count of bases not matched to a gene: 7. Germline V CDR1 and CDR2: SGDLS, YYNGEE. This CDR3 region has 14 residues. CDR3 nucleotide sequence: TGTGCCAGCAGCCCCCGGGGGGGTTTTTACGAGCAGTACTTC. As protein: CASSPRGGFYEQYF.

CDR3 protein: CASSMAAGATNEKLFF. CDR3 bases: TGTGCCAGTAGTATGGCCGCGGGGGCGACTAATGAAAAACTGTTTTTT. The rearrangement joins TRBV19 to TRBJ1-4; the D gene is possibly TRBD1 (6 bases). Trimming pared 3 bases from V and 2 bases from J, leaving 13 bases between. This CDR3 contains 16 residues. Germline values: CDR1 LNHDA, CDR2 SQIVND (reference sequence).

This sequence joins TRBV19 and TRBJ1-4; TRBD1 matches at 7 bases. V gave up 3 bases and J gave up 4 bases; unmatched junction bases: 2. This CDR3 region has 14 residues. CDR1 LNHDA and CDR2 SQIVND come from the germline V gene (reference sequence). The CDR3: CASSIGQVNEKLFF. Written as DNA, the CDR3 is TGTGCCAGTAGTATCGGACAGGTTAATGAAAAACTGTTTTTT.

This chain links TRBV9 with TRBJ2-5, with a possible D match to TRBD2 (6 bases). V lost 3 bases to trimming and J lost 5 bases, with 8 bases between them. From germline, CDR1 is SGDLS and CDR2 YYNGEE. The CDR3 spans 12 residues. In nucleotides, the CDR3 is TGTGCCAGCAGCGGGGGACTGGAGACCCAGTACTTC. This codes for CASSGGLETQYF.

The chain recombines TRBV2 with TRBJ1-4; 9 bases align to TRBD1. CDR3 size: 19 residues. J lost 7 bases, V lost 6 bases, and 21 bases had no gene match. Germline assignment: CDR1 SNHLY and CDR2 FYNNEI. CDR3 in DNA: TGTGCCAGCAGAGCCACCGGGACAGGGATATATGGTGGTCGTGAAAAACTGTTTTTT. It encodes CASRATGTGIYGGREKLFF.